This T cell receptor (beta chain) came from a study of early T cells in non-severe SARS-CoV-2 infection. Study details: Whole-blood bulk RNA, unsorted, was sequenced, and chains were unpaired.

Study results and caveats: Matching with VDJdb favored anti-spike CD8 responses (missing private and CD4 specificities).

The TCR library protocol attached unique molecular identifiers to the individual cDNA molecules. A single record per CDR3 protein comes from TCRdb applying MiXCR to the 5' RACE reads. The sample holds roughly 40,000 distinct CDR3 sequences; 4% are singletons and the top ten take 3%. V shed 1 base, J shed 8 bases, and the junction held 2 bases outside the gene matches. The CDR3 length is 13 residues. CDR1 is SEHNR, CDR2 FQNEAQ, per germline (reference sequence). For this clonotype: What it recognizes is unknown.

This chain joins TRBV7-9 and TRBJ1-1, with 9 bases lining up with TRBD1. The receptor was isolated from an adult who was a healthcare worker with PCR-confirmed SARS-CoV-2 infection or an uninfected control (not recorded which). The sequencing input was whole blood. In DNA form, the CDR3 reads TGTGCCAGCAGCTTAGAGGGACAGGGCGAAGCTTTCTTT. Encoded protein: CASSLEGQGEAFF. The variable domain in full, completed from reference TRBV7-9 and TRBJ1-1, reads DTGVSQNPRHKITKRGQNVTFRCDPISEHNRLYWYRQTLGQGPEFLTYFQNEAQLEKSRLLSDRFSAERPKGSFSTLEIQRTEQGDSAMYLCASSLEGQGEAFFGQGTRLTVV.